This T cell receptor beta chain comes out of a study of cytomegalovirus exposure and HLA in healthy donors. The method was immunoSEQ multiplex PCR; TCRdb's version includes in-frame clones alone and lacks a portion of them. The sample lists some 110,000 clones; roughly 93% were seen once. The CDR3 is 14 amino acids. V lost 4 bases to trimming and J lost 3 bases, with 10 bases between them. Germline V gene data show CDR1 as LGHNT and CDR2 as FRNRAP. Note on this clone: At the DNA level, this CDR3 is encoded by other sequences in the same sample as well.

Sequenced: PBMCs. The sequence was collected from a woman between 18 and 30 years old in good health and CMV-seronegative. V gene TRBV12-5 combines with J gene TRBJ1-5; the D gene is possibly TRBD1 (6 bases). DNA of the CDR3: TGTGCTAGTGGTTCTGGACAGAACAATCAGCCCCAGCATTTT. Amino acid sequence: CASGSGQNNQPQHF.